These 5 T cell receptor beta chains originate from one sample sequenced in a study of blood T cell repertoires in COVID-19. This table comes from immunoSEQ multiplex PCR, and its TCRdb copy is limited to in-frame clones, with some not included. Of approximately 350,000 clones listed, about 90% are singletons. Material for sequencing was peripheral blood. Source of these receptors: a woman younger than 30 who had recovered from COVID-19.

This chain connects TRBV11-3 to TRBJ2-2; D may be TRBD2 (7 bases). From germline, CDR1 is SGHNT and CDR2 YENEEA. Trimming left V 5 bases short and J 7 bases short, with 14 bases between. There are 14 residues in the CDR3. CDR3 loop: CASSLGGGSGELFF. The CDR3 DNA reads TGTGCCAGCAGCCTGGGCGGGGGCAGCGGGGAGCTGTTTTTT.

The chain joins TRBV5-6 to TRBJ2-3; TRBD1 matches 8 bases. After removal of 0 bases from V and 2 bases from J, the junction contained 5 bases not matched to a gene. The CDR3 length is 16 residues. Germline V gene data show CDR1 as SGHDT and CDR2 as YYEEEE. In DNA, the CDR3 is TGTGCCAGCAGCTTGGACAGGGGGTGGGTCACAGATACGCAGTATTTT. It codes for CASSLDRGWVTDTQYF. The full variable domain, rest sourced from reference TRBV5-6 and TRBJ2-3, is DAGVTQSPTHLIKTRGQQVTLRCSPKSGHDTVSWYQQALGQGPQFIFQYYEEEERQRGNFPDRFSGHQFPNYSSELNVNALLLGDSALYLCASSLDRGWVTDTQYFGPGTRLTVL.

The rearrangement joins TRBV19 to TRBJ2-1, with D perhaps TRBD1 (6 bases). The CDR3 spans 14 residues. Trimming removed 6 bases at V and 4 bases at J, with 13 bases between. Germline V gene sequence: CDR1 LNHDA, CDR2 SQIVND (reference sequence). The CDR3 DNA reads TGTGCCAGTAGCCCCAGGGGCTCATACAATGAGCAGTTCTTC. Protein: CASSPRGSYNEQFF.

The rearrangement joins TRBV7-9 to TRBJ2-1; weak D call: TRBD2 (5 bases). V dropped 4 bases and J dropped 7 bases, with 8 bases sitting between them. The CDR3 is 12 amino acids. The germline CDR1 and CDR2 sequences are SEHNR and FQNEAQ (reference sequence). Here the CDR3 DNA reads TGTGCCAGCAGCTCTAGCAGAAATGAGCAGTTCTTC. It yields the protein CASSSSRNEQFF.

The V gene is TRBV11-3, the J gene TRBJ2-1, with 7 positions matching TRBD2. Unmatched junction bases numbered 18, after V lost 4 bases and J lost 0 bases. This CDR3 has 20 residues. Per germline, CDR1 SGHNT and CDR2 YENEEA. The CDR3 sequence: CASSSGRHMAGVSSYNEQFF. The CDR3 nucleotides read TGTGCCAGCAGCTCCGGAAGACATATGGCGGGAGTTAGCTCCTACAATGAGCAGTTCTTC.